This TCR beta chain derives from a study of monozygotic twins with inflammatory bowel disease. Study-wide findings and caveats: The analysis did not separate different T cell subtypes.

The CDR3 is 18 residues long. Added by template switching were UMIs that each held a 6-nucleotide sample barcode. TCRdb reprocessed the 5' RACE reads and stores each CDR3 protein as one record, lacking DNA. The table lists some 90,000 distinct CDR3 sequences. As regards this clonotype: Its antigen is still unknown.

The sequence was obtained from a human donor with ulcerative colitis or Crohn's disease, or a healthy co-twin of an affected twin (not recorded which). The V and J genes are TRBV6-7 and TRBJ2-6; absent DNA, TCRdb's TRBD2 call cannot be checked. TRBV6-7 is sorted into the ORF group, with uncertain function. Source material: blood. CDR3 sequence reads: CASSQGEPGPTGANVLTF.